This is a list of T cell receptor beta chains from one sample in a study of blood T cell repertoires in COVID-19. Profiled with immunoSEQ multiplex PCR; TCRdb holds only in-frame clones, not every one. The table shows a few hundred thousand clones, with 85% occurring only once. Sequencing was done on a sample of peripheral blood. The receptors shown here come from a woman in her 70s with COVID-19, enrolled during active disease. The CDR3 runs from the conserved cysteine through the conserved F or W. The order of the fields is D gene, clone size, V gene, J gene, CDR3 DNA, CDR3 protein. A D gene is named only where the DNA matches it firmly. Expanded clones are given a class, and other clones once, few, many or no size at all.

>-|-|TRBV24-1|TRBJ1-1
TGTGCCACCCGGTCCGGGGTGAACACTGAAGCTTTCTTT
CATRSGVNTEAFF
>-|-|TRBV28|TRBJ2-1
TGTGCCAGCAACCCCCAGGTATCCAATGAGCAGTTCTTC
CASNPQVSNEQFF
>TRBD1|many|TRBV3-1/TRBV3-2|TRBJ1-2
TGTGCCAGCAGCTCGGGACAGCCGTCTAACTATGGCTACACCTTC
CASSSGQPSNYGYTF
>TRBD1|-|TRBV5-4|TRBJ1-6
TGTGCCAGCAGCGCGTGGACAGGGGTAAATTCACCCCTCCACTTT
CASSAWTGVNSPLHF
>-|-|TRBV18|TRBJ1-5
TGTGCCAGCTCACCACAGGGGAATAACAATCAGCCCCAGCATTTT
CASSPQGNNNQPQHF
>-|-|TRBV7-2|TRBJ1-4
TGTGCCAGCAGCTTCAGCCCACAGGGTGAAAAACTGTTTTTT
CASSFSPQGEKLFF
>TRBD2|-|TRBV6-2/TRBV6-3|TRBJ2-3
TGTGCCAGCAGTTACTCTCTGCGGGGGGCCACAGATACGCAGTATTTT
CASSYSLRGATDTQYF
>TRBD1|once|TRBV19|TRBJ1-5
TGTGCCAGTAGTATAGGGACAGGGGGCTCTCAGCCCCAGCATTTT
CASSIGTGGSQPQHF
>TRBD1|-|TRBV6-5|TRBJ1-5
TGTGCCAGCAGAGTGGACAGGGGAGGGGAGCAGCCCCAGCATTTT
CASRVDRGGEQPQHF
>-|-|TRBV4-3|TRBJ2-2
TGCGCCAGCAGCCTTGGCAGGGAAATTCCCGGGGAGCTGTTTTTT
CASSLGREIPGELFF
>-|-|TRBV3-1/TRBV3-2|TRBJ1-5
TGTGCCAGCAGCCAAGATCTGTCGGGTCAGCCCCAGCATTTT
CASSQDLSGQPQHF
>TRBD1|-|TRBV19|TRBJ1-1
TGTGCCAGTAGTGCGTTCGGACAGGGCACTGAAGCTTTCTTT
CASSAFGQGTEAFF
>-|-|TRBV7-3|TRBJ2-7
TGTGCCAGCAGCCCCTACGACACCTACGAGCAGTACTTC
CASSPYDTYEQYF
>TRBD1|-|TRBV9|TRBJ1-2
TGTGCCAGCAGCTTCCAGGGGGCTGAAGGCTACACCTTC
CASSFQGAEGYTF
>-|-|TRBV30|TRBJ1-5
TGTGCCTGGAGTGTTGCAGGGCGTTATAGCAATCAGCCCCAGCATTTT
CAWSVAGRYSNQPQHF
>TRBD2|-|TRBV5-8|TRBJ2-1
TGTGCCAGCAGCTCTTCCGGGACTAGCGGGGGGGCCTCCTACAATGAGCAGTTCTTC
CASSSSGTSGGASYNEQFF
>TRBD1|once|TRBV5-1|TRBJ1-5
TGCGCCAGCAGCTGGGACAGCCGCAATCAGCCCCAGCATTTT
CASSWDSRNQPQHF
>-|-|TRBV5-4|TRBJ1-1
TGTGCCAGCAGCTTGGCCGGGGGATGGAACACTGAAGCTTTCTTT
CASSLAGGWNTEAFF
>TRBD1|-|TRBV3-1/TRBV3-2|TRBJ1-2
TGTGCCAGCAGCTGGGGACAGGGAGATGGCTACACCTTC
CASSWGQGDGYTF
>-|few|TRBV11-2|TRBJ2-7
TGTGCCAGCAGCTTGAATCAGGGATACGAGCAGTACTTC
CASSLNQGYEQYF
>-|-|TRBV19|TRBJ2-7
TGTGCCAGTATAGGAGGGACCCACGAGCAGTACTTC
CASIGGTHEQYF
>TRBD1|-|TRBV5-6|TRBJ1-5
TGTGCCAGCAGCTTGGGGGACAGGGGTAATCAGCCCCAGCATTTT
CASSLGDRGNQPQHF
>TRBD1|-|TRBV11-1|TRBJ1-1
TGTGCCAGCAGCCCAGACAGGGGGCACACTGAAGCTTTCTTT
CASSPDRGHTEAFF
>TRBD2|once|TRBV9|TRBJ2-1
TGTGCCAGCAGCGTAGAGTCAGTGACTAGCGGGAGAAGGGATGAGCAGTTCTTC
CASSVESVTSGRRDEQFF
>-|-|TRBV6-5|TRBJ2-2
TGTGCCAGCCCCGGGGGGCTAGTTGGCACCGGGGAGCTGTTTTTT
CASPGGLVGTGELFF
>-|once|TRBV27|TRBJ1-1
TGTGCCAGCGGTAGGGGCAGCCTGAACACTGAAGCTTTCTTT
CASGRGSLNTEAFF
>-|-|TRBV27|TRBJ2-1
TGTGCCAGCAGCAGAAGGGGATCCTACAATGAGCAGTTCTTC
CASSRRGSYNEQFF
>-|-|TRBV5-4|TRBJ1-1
TGTGCCAGCACCGCGAGGGGGGGTGGCACTGAAGCTTTCTTT
CASTARGGGTEAFF
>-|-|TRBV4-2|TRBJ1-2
TGTGCCAGCAGCCAAAACTTGGACAGTCGATATGGCTACACCTTC
CASSQNLDSRYGYTF
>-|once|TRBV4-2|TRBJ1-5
TGTGCCAGCAGCCAAGCGGGGACCCAGCATTTT
CASSQAGTQHF
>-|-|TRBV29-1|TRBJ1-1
TGCAGCGTTGACAGTGAAGCTTTCTTT
CSVDSEAFF
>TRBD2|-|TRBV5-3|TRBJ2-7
TGTGCCAGAAGCACAACCCGGGAGGCCGGAAGCTACGAGCAGTACTTC
CARSTTREAGSYEQYF
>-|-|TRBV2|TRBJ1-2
TGTGCCAGCACGGGAACAGTCCTGAACTATGGCTACACCTTC
CASTGTVLNYGYTF
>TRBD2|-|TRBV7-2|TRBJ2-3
TGTGCCAGCAGATTTAGCGGGGGTAGCACAGATACGCAGTATTTT
CASRFSGGSTDTQYF
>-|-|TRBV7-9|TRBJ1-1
TGTGCCAGCAGCTTTCTCGTGGCGGCTGGCACTGAAGCTTTCTTT
CASSFLVAAGTEAFF
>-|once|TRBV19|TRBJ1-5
TGTGCCAGTAGTCCGGACAGTAGCAATCAGCCCCAGCATTTT
CASSPDSSNQPQHF
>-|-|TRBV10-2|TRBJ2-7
TGCGCCAGCACTTCGGAAGGGGGCTCCTACGAGCAGTACTTC
CASTSEGGSYEQYF
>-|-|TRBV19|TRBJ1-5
TGTGCCAGTAGTCCAGGGGTGATAAGCAATCAGCCCCAGCATTTT
CASSPGVISNQPQHF
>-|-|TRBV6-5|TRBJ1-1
TGTGCCACCGGCGGGGAGAGCATGAACACTGAAGCTTTCTTT
CATGGESMNTEAFF
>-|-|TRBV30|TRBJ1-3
TGTGCCTGGAGTGTATACAGCTCTGGAAACACCATATATTTT
CAWSVYSSGNTIYF